These 28 T cell receptor beta chains were all obtained from the same sample, sequenced in a study of cytomegalovirus exposure and HLA in healthy donors. Vbeta (60) and Jbeta (13) primers were used in the PCR. TCRdb's copy holds only in-frame clones and misses some; the assay was immunoSEQ multiplex PCR. Its clone listing holds about 200,000 clones. The sequencing sample was made of PBMCs. These receptors came from a boy aged 10-17 years in good health and CMV-seronegative.

This sequence joins TRBV19 and TRBJ2-7; TRBD2 matches 8 bases. The CDR3 contains 16 residues. Germline V gene data show CDR1 as LNHDA and CDR2 as SQIVND (reference sequence). V lost 1 base and J lost 2; bases outside the gene matches: 7. The CDR3 DNA sequence: TGTGCCAGTAGTATAGGTTTGGGAGCGGGGGCCTACGAGCAGTACTTC. Translated, it gives CASSIGLGAGAYEQYF. Filled out from reference TRBV19 and TRBJ2-7, the complete variable domain reads DGGITQSPKYLFRKEGQNVTLSCEQNLNHDAMYWYRQDPGQGLRLIYYSQIVNDFQKGDIAEGYSVSREKKESFPLTVTSAQKNPTAFYLCASSIGLGAGAYEQYFGPGTRLTVT.

The V call is TRBV15, the J call TRBJ2-2; 9 bases map to TRBD1. CDR1 and CDR2 (germline): LNHNV, YYDKDF (reference sequence). The J segment lost 6 bases and the V segment lost 5 bases, leaving 10 bases of the junction unmatched. This CDR3 region has 16 residues. The CDR3 sequence is CATSATGTGISGELFF. CDR3 DNA sequence: TGTGCCACCAGCGCTACCGGGACAGGGATTTCCGGGGAGCTGTTTTTT.

The chain carries TRBV19 and TRBJ2-5, with TRBD1 matching over 9 bases. The germline V gene has CDR1 LNHDA and CDR2 SQIVND (reference sequence). The length of the CDR3 is 12 residues. The CDR3 loop reads CEDRGDQETQYF. Here the CDR3 DNA reads TGTGAAGACAGGGGGGATCAAGAGACCCAGTACTTC.

The chain combines TRBV2 with TRBJ2-1, with D possibly TRBD2 on 5 matching bases. Germline lookup yields CDR1 SNHLY and CDR2 FYNNEI. This CDR3 contains 15 residues. Trimming took off 3 bases at V and 5 bases at J, with 14 bases between the two ends. The DNA for the CDR3 is TGTGCCAGCAGTGAGATAACTAGTCCCCACAATGAGCAGTTCTTC. Its translation: CASSEITSPHNEQFF.

V usage is TRBV5-6 and J usage is TRBJ2-7; D is possibly TRBD2 (6 bases). Trimming cost V 6 bases and J 7 bases, with 17 bases left between them. The germline V gene has CDR1 SGHDT and CDR2 YYEEEE. This CDR3 contains 13 residues. This chain's CDR3 is CASNTGLMGEQYF. In DNA form, the CDR3 reads TGTGCCAGCAACACGGGACTTATGGGGGAGCAGTACTTC.

This sequence joins TRBV4-2 and TRBJ2-7; 11 nucleotides match TRBD2. The germline V gene encodes CDR1 LGHNA and CDR2 YNFKEQ. The CDR3 contains 16 residues. Trimming took 0 bases from V and 5 from J; bases not matched to a gene: 6. CDR3 DNA sequence: TGTGCCAGCAGCCAAGATCAAACTAGCGGGGGACACGAGCAGTACTTC. Protein sequence: CASSQDQTSGGHEQYF.

V usage is TRBV6-1 and J usage is TRBJ2-7, with 9 bases identical to TRBD1. CDR1 and CDR2 from the germline V gene are MNHNS and SASEGT. Trimming removed 6 bases from V and 3 bases from J; junction bases left unmatched: 6. The CDR3 totals 14 residues. In DNA form, the CDR3 reads TGTGCCAGCAGGTACAGGGGGCCGGACTACGAGCAGTACTTC. Protein: CASRYRGPDYEQYF.

The chain carries TRBV2 and TRBJ1-4; 10 bases are a match to TRBD1. CDR3 length: 13 residues. Losses at the gene ends were 6 bases for V and 8 bases for J; bases not matched to a gene: 3. CDR1 SNHLY and CDR2 FYNNEI come from the germline V gene. In nucleotides, the CDR3 is TGTGCCAGCAGCCGGGACAGGGGAGAAAAACTGTTTTTT. This codes for CASSRDRGEKLFF.

Notes on this clone: Given the absence of the conserved phenylalanine or tryptophan at the CDR3 end, a read error is likely. In the same sample, other DNA sequences code for this CDR3. The rearrangement links TRBV4-1 to TRBJ1-5, with D maybe TRBD1 (5 bases). V was clipped by 0 bases and J by 4 bases, with 13 bases between them. The CDR3 contains 16 residues. The germline V gene encodes CDR1 MGHRA and CDR2 YSYEKL. CDR3 sequence (DNA): TGCGCCAGCAGCCAAGAAGGCGGGGGGGAAAATCAGCCCCAGCATCTT. This codes for CASSQEGGGENQPQHL.

V and J are TRBV11-2 and TRBJ2-1; 10 bases align to TRBD2. V shed 6 bases, J shed 4 bases, and the junction held 9 bases outside the gene matches. Per the germline V gene, CDR1 is SGHAT and CDR2 is FQNNGV. This CDR3 has 16 residues. CDR3 residues: CASRETGTSVYNEQFF. The CDR3 DNA reads TGTGCCAGCAGGGAAACCGGGACTAGCGTTTACAATGAGCAGTTCTTC.

The chain is built from TRBV18 and TRBJ1-6; 8 bases are a match to TRBD1. The trim removed 3 bases at V and 8 bases at J, leaving 3 bases unmatched. This CDR3 region has 14 residues. Germline V gene sequence: CDR1 KGHSH, CDR2 LQKENI. CDR3 residues: CASSPPRGHSPLHF. In nucleotides, the CDR3 is TGTGCCAGCTCACCCCCCAGGGGGCATTCACCCCTCCACTTT.

The genes are TRBV7-9 and TRBJ2-7, with D possibly matching TRBD2 (5 bases). V lost 8 bases to trimming and J lost 1 base, with 9 bases between them. Germline-derived CDR1 and CDR2 are SEHNR and FQNEAQ (reference sequence). There are 12 residues in the CDR3. DNA of the CDR3: TGTGCCAGCGGCGGGTTTTCCTACGAGCAGTACTTC. Translation gives CASGGFSYEQYF. Based on the CDR3 plus reference TRBV7-9 and TRBJ2-7, the full variable domain is DTGVSQNPRHKITKRGQNVTFRCDPISEHNRLYWYRQTLGQGPEFLTYFQNEAQLEKSRLLSDRFSAERPKGSFSTLEIQRTEQGDSAMYLCASGGFSYEQYFGPGTRLTVT.

V gene TRBV4-2 combines with J gene TRBJ2-3; 12 bases agree with TRBD2. This CDR3 spans 17 amino acids. Germline V CDR1 and CDR2: LGHNA, YNFKEQ. V gave up 4 bases and J gave up 2 bases; unmatched junction bases: 7. CDR3 in DNA: TGTGCCAGCAGCCTACTACTAGCGGGGGGCCCCACAGATACGCAGTATTTT. This gives the protein CASSLLLAGGPTDTQYF.

The J gene is TRBJ1-2, the V gene TRBV28, with D perhaps matching TRBD1 (5 bases). Germline V gene data show CDR1 as MDHEN and CDR2 as SYDVKM. The CDR3 has 13 amino acids. Trimming stripped 11 bases from V and 2 bases from J, with 15 bases between. This CDR3 reads CAAGLGLNYGYTF. The CDR3 bases are TGTGCCGCGGGGCTTGGTCTAAACTATGGCTACACCTTC.

This chain joins TRBV6-1 and TRBJ1-2; D call uncertain. The CDR3 is 14 amino acids. Between the trimmed V and J ends, which lost 4 bases and 3 bases, there was a span of 12 bases. CDR1 and CDR2 from the germline V gene are MNHNS and SASEGT. CDR3 DNA: TGTGCCAGCAGTGGGGAGTTGGGATACTATGGCTACACCTTC. Translation: CASSGELGYYGYTF.

The rearrangement uses TRBV7-6 and TRBJ2-3; TRBD2 matches at 10 bases. Looked up from germline, CDR1 is SGHVS and CDR2 is FNYEAQ. The CDR3 sequence is 16 residues long. The J segment lost 5 bases and the V segment lost 5 bases, leaving 10 bases of the junction unmatched. The CDR3 bases are TGTGCCAGCAGCAAAGCCGGGACTAGCGCGCAAGATACGCAGTATTTT. It encodes CASSKAGTSAQDTQYF. The full variable domain, in which reference TRBV7-6 and TRBJ2-3 provide the parts outside the CDR3, is GAGVSQSPRYKVTKRGQDVALRCDPISGHVSLYWYRQALGQGPEFLTYFNYEAQQDKSGLPNDRFSAERPEGSISTLTIQRTEQRDSAMYRCASSKAGTSAQDTQYFGPGTRLTVL.

V gene TRBV5-1 combines with J gene TRBJ1-4; TRBD1 matches at 7 bases. With V trimmed by 3 bases and J by 7 bases, 6 bases remained unmatched. CDR3 size: 14 residues. CDR1 is SGHRS and CDR2 is YFSETQ in the germline V gene. The CDR3 DNA reads TGCGCCAGCAGCTCAAGGGGGCTGGGTGAAAAACTGTTTTTT. This codes for CASSSRGLGEKLFF.

The chain combines TRBV5-1 with TRBJ2-7; D might be TRBD1 (6 bases). Germline loops: CDR1 SGHRS, CDR2 YFSETQ. The V gene lost 2 bases and the J gene lost 0 bases, with 21 bases spanning the gap. The CDR3 runs to 18 residues. The DNA for the CDR3 is TGCGCCAGCAGCTTACTACCGTACAGGGTAAGAAGCTCCTACGAGCAGTACTTC. This encodes CASSLLPYRVRSSYEQYF.

J is TRBJ2-5 and V is TRBV4-3; 11 bases align to TRBD2. Trimming cost V 4 bases and J 5 bases; bases outside gene matches: 15. This CDR3 region has 18 residues. Germline CDR1 LGHNA, CDR2 YSLEER. CDR3 in DNA: TGCGCCAGCAGCCCTTATGATAGTGGACTAGCGGGCGTGGAGACCCAGTACTTC. This sequence encodes CASSPYDSGLAGVETQYF.

The V call is TRBV7-6, the J call TRBJ1-2; D gene uncertain. Germline CDR1 SGHVS, CDR2 FNYEAQ. The CDR3 spans 12 residues. V was clipped by 4 bases and J by 8 bases, with 11 bases between them. CDR3 coding DNA: TGTGCCAGCAGCTCTAGCCTAGGGGGCTACACCTTC. Translated, it gives CASSSSLGGYTF.

The chain has TRBV18 and TRBJ2-2; D is possibly TRBD2 (7 bases). Per the germline V gene, CDR1 is KGHSH and CDR2 is LQKENI. The CDR3 spans 15 residues. The V and J ends lost 7 bases and 4 bases respectively, with 16 bases between them. In DNA form, the CDR3 reads TGTGCCAGCTTGGGACTTCGGGGGGCCACCGGGGAGCTGTTTTTT. Its translation is CASLGLRGATGELFF.

The chain has TRBV7-9 and TRBJ2-7; a possible D gene is TRBD1 (6 bases). The CDR3 spans 14 residues. Germline CDR1 and CDR2: SEHNR and FQNEAQ (reference sequence). The ends were cut back, 1 base at V and 3 bases at J, with 10 bases in the middle. The CDR3: CASSLDGGFYEQYF. The CDR3 nucleotides are TGTGCCAGCAGCTTAGATGGGGGCTTCTACGAGCAGTACTTC.

This rearrangement joins TRBV4-2 to TRBJ2-4; the D gene is possibly TRBD1 (6 bases). Trimming shortened V by 2 bases and J by 3 bases, and 14 bases separated the two germline ends. Looked up from germline, CDR1 is LGHNA and CDR2 is YNFKEQ. The CDR3 has 16 amino acids. CDR3 sequence (DNA): TGTGCCAGCAGCCAATTCCCTGGCAGGGGCAAAAACATTCAGTACTTC. It is translated as CASSQFPGRGKNIQYF.

V is TRBV4-1 and J is TRBJ2-7; 7 positions match TRBD1. Trimming removed 1 base from V and 2 bases from J; junction bases left unmatched: 5. There are 15 residues in the CDR3. CDR1 is MGHRA and CDR2 is YSYEKL in the germline V gene. The CDR3 nucleotides read TGCGCCAGCAGCCAAGTCAGGGGGTCAACCTACGAGCAGTACTTC. Its translation is CASSQVRGSTYEQYF.

V usage is TRBV27 and J usage is TRBJ2-1; the match to TRBD2 covers 8 bases. The CDR3 sequence is 14 residues long. J gave up 4 bases and V 3 bases, and 2 bases lay outside the gene matches. CDR1 MNHEY and CDR2 SMNVEV come from the germline V gene (reference sequence). The chain's CDR3 is CASSLRGVYNEQFF. The CDR3 region has the DNA TGTGCCAGCAGTTTGCGGGGGGTTTACAATGAGCAGTTCTTC.

The chain has TRBV28 and TRBJ1-2; TRBD1 is a possible D gene (5 bases). Germline V gene lookup returns CDR1 MDHEN and CDR2 SYDVKM. The CDR3 sequence is 14 residues long. The V and J ends lost 2 bases and 8 bases respectively, with 15 bases between them. CDR3 sequence (DNA): TGTGCCAGCAGTTTACTATCGGGGGGATGGGGCTACACCTTC. The encoded protein is CASSLLSGGWGYTF.

The chain joins TRBV14 to TRBJ2-1, with D possibly matching TRBD2 (6 bases). The ends were cut back, 4 bases at V and 8 bases at J, with 18 bases in the middle. The germline CDR1 and CDR2 sequences are SGHDN and FVKESK. The CDR3 spans 15 residues. In nucleotides, the CDR3 is TGTGCCAGCAGCCCCCTGGCGGGGAGAAGGTATGAGCAGTTCTTC. This sequence encodes CASSPLAGRRYEQFF.

The chain carries TRBV6-5 and TRBJ1-1; D is undetermined. V lost 3 bases to trimming and J lost 5 bases, with 13 bases between them. The CDR3 covers 14 residues. Germline CDR1 MNHEY, CDR2 SVGAGI. The CDR3 DNA follows: TGTGCCAGCAGTTATGTTCGGGGAGGTACTGAAGCTTTCTTT. Translated: CASSYVRGGTEAFF.